A single sample is the source of the 30 T cell receptor beta chains below, sequenced in a study of T cell changes during pregnancy in multiple sclerosis. Clones were read by immunoSEQ multiplex PCR, and TCRdb kept only the in-frame ones, dropping some. The table records about 75,000 clones, approximately 95% of them present only once. The sequenced sample was CD4+ T cells from peripheral blood mononuclear cells, obtained after pregnancy. The receptor set was obtained from a female donor with multiple sclerosis, enrolled in a pregnancy study.

The chain links TRBV5-1 to TRBJ2-1; D might be TRBD1 (5 bases). CDR1 is SGHRS and CDR2 is YFSETQ in the germline V gene. V was shortened by 0 bases and J by 2 bases, with 9 bases between the two germline ends. The CDR3 totals 15 residues. Here the CDR3 DNA reads TGCGCCAGCAGCTTGGAGGGGTTAACCTACAATGAGCAGTTCTTC. This codes for CASSLEGLTYNEQFF. The variable domain in full, with the rest retrieved from reference TRBV5-1 and TRBJ2-1, is KAGVTQTPRYLIKTRGQQVTLSCSPISGHRSVSWYQQTPGQGLQFLFEYFSETQRNKGNFPGRFSGRQFSNSRSEMNVSTLELGDSALYLCASSLEGLTYNEQFFGPGTRLTVL.

This chain joins TRBV19 and TRBJ1-5; no firm D call. V shed 1 base and J shed 3 bases, with 7 bases lying between them. Germline V gene lookup returns CDR1 LNHDA and CDR2 SQIVND (reference sequence). The CDR3 consists of 14 residues. In DNA, the CDR3 is TGTGCCAGTAGTATAGGCCACTTCAATCAGCCCCAGCATTTT. Translating gives CASSIGHFNQPQHF. Full variable domain (remainder filled in from reference TRBV19 and TRBJ1-5): DGGITQSPKYLFRKEGQNVTLSCEQNLNHDAMYWYRQDPGQGLRLIYYSQIVNDFQKGDIAEGYSVSREKKESFPLTVTSAQKNPTAFYLCASSIGHFNQPQHFGDGTRLSIL.

The genes are TRBV7-9 and TRBJ2-1, with 9 bases that match TRBD2. This CDR3 is 15 amino acids long. V dropped 2 bases and J dropped 2; count of bases not matched to a gene: 1. Per the germline V gene, CDR1 is SEHNR and CDR2 is FQNEAQ (reference sequence). The CDR3 DNA is TGTGCCAGCAGCTTACTAGCGGGAACCTACAATGAGCAGTTCTTC. The encoded protein is CASSLLAGTYNEQFF.

J is TRBJ2-3 and V is TRBV19, with TRBD2 matching over 7 bases. The CDR3 length is 16 residues. In germline, CDR1 is LNHDA, CDR2 SQIVND (reference sequence). Trimming removed 8 bases from V and 0 bases from J; junction bases left unmatched: 11. The chain's CDR3 is CASRYWGGPSTDTQYF. The DNA for the CDR3 is TGTGCCAGTCGATATTGGGGAGGGCCTAGCACAGATACGCAGTATTTT.

The chain couples TRBV28 to TRBJ1-2, with TRBD1 matching 8 bases. The CDR3 sequence is 17 residues long. The trim removed 3 bases at V and 2 bases at J, leaving 11 bases unmatched. In germline, CDR1 is MDHEN, CDR2 SYDVKM. The CDR3 spells CASSFERRTGPNYGYTF. The CDR3 DNA sequence: TGTGCCAGCAGTTTTGAGAGGCGGACAGGGCCCAACTATGGCTACACCTTC.

This rearrangement joins TRBV6-5 to TRBJ2-7; 7 nucleotides line up with TRBD2. In germline, CDR1 is MNHEY, CDR2 SVGAGI. This CDR3 has 12 amino acids. The V gene end was trimmed by 7 bases and the J gene end by 7 bases; junction bases not matched to a gene: 7. CDR3 DNA sequence: TGTGCCAGCACCGGACTAGTTGGGGAGCAGTACTTC. The encoded protein is CASTGLVGEQYF.

The rearrangement links TRBV7-6 to TRBJ2-7; 9 bases line up with TRBD1. This CDR3 contains 15 residues. The ends lost 6 bases at V and 0 bases at J; junction bases unmatched: 6. Germline V gives CDR1 SGHVS, CDR2 FNYEAQ. The CDR3 loop reads CASSYGQGPSYEQYF. For the CDR3, the DNA is TGTGCCAGCAGTTACGGACAGGGGCCCTCCTACGAGCAGTACTTC.

The rearrangement links TRBV27 to TRBJ2-3, with D perhaps matching TRBD1 (5 bases). CDR1 is MNHEY and CDR2 is SMNVEV in the germline V gene (reference sequence). The CDR3 runs 14 residues. V lost 5 bases, J lost 2 bases, and 11 bases lay in between. CDR3 amino acids: CASSMQGATDTQYF. In nucleotides, the CDR3 is TGTGCCAGCAGTATGCAAGGGGCCACAGATACGCAGTATTTT.

The gene calls are TRBV27 and TRBJ2-5, with 9 nucleotides matching TRBD2. The CDR3 length is 16 residues. CDR1 is MNHEY, CDR2 SMNVEV, per germline (reference sequence). V dropped 5 bases and J dropped 4; count of bases not matched to a gene: 11. The CDR3: CASSPLPGLAGETQYF. In DNA, the CDR3 is TGTGCCAGCAGTCCCCTACCGGGACTAGCAGGAGAGACCCAGTACTTC.

The chain joins TRBV7-2 to TRBJ2-2; D is possibly TRBD1 (6 bases). In germline, CDR1 is SGHTA, CDR2 FQGNSA. The CDR3 length is 16 residues. Trimming cost V 3 bases and J 2 bases, with 13 bases left between them. The CDR3 sequence: CASSFHGQLNTGELFF. Here the CDR3 DNA reads TGTGCCAGCAGCTTTCATGGACAGCTCAACACCGGGGAGCTGTTTTTT. The complete variable domain, with remaining parts taken from reference TRBV7-2 and TRBJ2-2, reads GAGVSQSPSNKVTEKGKDVELRCDPISGHTALYWYRQSLGQGLEFLIYFQGNSAPDKSGLPSDRFSAERTGGSVSTLTIQRTQQEDSAVYLCASSFHGQLNTGELFFGEGSRLTVL.

This clone has just one count. The chain employs TRBV5-1 and TRBJ2-3, with TRBD2 identical over 11 bases. In germline, CDR1 is SGHRS, CDR2 YFSETQ. This CDR3 spans 16 amino acids. Trimming removed 2 bases from V and 1 base from J; junction bases left unmatched: 3. CDR3 region: CASSLLLAGGTDTQYF. For the CDR3, the DNA is TGCGCCAGCAGCTTACTACTAGCGGGAGGCACAGATACGCAGTATTTT. The complete variable domain, with remaining parts taken from reference TRBV5-1 and TRBJ2-3, reads KAGVTQTPRYLIKTRGQQVTLSCSPISGHRSVSWYQQTPGQGLQFLFEYFSETQRNKGNFPGRFSGRQFSNSRSEMNVSTLELGDSALYLCASSLLLAGGTDTQYFGPGTRLTVL.

The V and J genes are TRBV5-1 and TRBJ1-2, with 8 bases that match TRBD1. The CDR3 sequence is 13 residues long. The V gene's germline CDR1 is SGHRS and CDR2 YFSETQ. V was pared by 4 bases and J by 7 bases, with 6 bases of the junction left unmatched. CDR3 region: CASSLDRDLGYTF. As DNA, the CDR3 is TGCGCCAGCAGCCTGGACAGGGATCTTGGCTACACCTTC.

The sample holds one count of this clone. CDR3 protein: CASSRTGNYGYTF. Written as DNA, the CDR3 is TGTGCCAGCAGCAGGACAGGGAACTATGGCTACACCTTC. V gene TRBV2 combines with J gene TRBJ1-2; 8 bases map to TRBD1. Germline CDR1 reads SNHLY; CDR2 reads FYNNEI. The trim removed 6 bases at V and 2 bases at J, leaving 2 bases unmatched. This CDR3 has 13 amino acids.

The chain links TRBV18 to TRBJ1-5; perhaps TRBD1 as D (5 bases). V was trimmed by 4 bases and J by 7 bases, leaving 14 bases between them. CDR1 and CDR2 (germline): KGHSH, LQKENI. CDR3 size: 14 residues. The CDR3 DNA reads as TGTGCCAGCTCACAGGCCGCGGGGGACCAGCCCCAGCATTTT. Its translation is CASSQAAGDQPQHF.

The chain uses TRBV5-4 and TRBJ1-2; TRBD1 matches 10 bases. The CDR3 covers 15 residues. The germline gives CDR1 SGHNT, CDR2 YYREEE (reference sequence). V shed 1 base and J 8 bases; nucleotides not matched to a gene: 8. CDR3 amino acids: CASSLIGQGGFGYTF. CDR3 coding DNA: TGTGCCAGCAGCTTGATCGGACAGGGGGGGTTCGGCTACACCTTC.

This clone was observed once. V and J are TRBV5-1 and TRBJ2-7; 9 bases match TRBD1. V lost 2 bases, J lost 2 bases, and 14 bases stayed unmatched. Germline V lookup: CDR1 SGHRS, CDR2 YFSETQ. This CDR3 contains 18 residues. The CDR3, as DNA: TGCGCCAGCAGCTTATTTTGGACAGGGGAGGGTCGGCCCTACGAGCAGTACTTC. Its protein product is CASSLFWTGEGRPYEQYF.

The chain employs TRBV2 and TRBJ2-7; TRBD1 is a possible D gene (5 bases). V was cut by 6 bases and J by 5 bases, with 17 bases left in between. CDR1 SNHLY and CDR2 FYNNEI come from the germline V gene. The length of the CDR3 is 14 residues. The CDR3 here is CASSPGQGHDEQYF. Written as DNA, the CDR3 is TGTGCCAGCAGCCCCGGCCAGGGTCACGACGAGCAGTACTTC.

The chain has TRBV5-1 and TRBJ2-7; D is possibly TRBD1 (7 bases). Trimming took off 0 bases at V and 0 bases at J, with 10 bases between the two ends. CDR3 length: 15 residues. CDR1 is SGHRS, CDR2 YFSETQ, per germline. The CDR3 is CASSLGQGLSYEQYF. The DNA for the CDR3 is TGCGCCAGCAGCTTGGGACAGGGACTCTCCTACGAGCAGTACTTC.

The chain links TRBV5-6 to TRBJ2-7; 12 bases are a match to TRBD2. Looked up from germline, CDR1 is SGHDT and CDR2 is YYEEEE. The CDR3 spans 17 residues. J gave up 5 bases and V 0 bases, and 9 bases lay outside the gene matches. The CDR3 reads CASSLASRLAGVDEQYF. CDR3 nucleotide sequence: TGTGCCAGCAGCTTGGCCTCCCGACTAGCGGGAGTAGACGAGCAGTACTTC.

The V gene is TRBV5-1, the J gene TRBJ1-6, with TRBD1 identical over 7 bases. J was trimmed by 9 bases and V by 4 bases; bases with no gene match: 7. In germline, CDR1 is SGHRS, CDR2 YFSETQ. This CDR3 has 14 residues. The CDR3 region is CASSEGQYGSPLHF. CDR3 nucleotide sequence: TGCGCCAGCAGCGAGGGACAGTACGGTTCACCCCTCCACTTT.

The chain couples TRBV9 to TRBJ2-7; 8 bases agree with TRBD2. With 3 bases clipped from V and 5 bases from J, the junction kept 13 bases outside the gene matches. From germline, CDR1 is SGDLS and CDR2 YYNGEE. The CDR3 consists of 16 residues. The CDR3 DNA is TGTGCCAGCAGCGCCGATCCTCGGGGGGGATTTAACGAGCAGTACTTC. The encoded protein is CASSADPRGGFNEQYF.

The rearrangement joins TRBV4-3 to TRBJ2-1; 11 nucleotides line up with TRBD2. This CDR3 spans 18 amino acids. The V gene end was trimmed by 1 base and the J gene end by 9 bases; junction bases not matched to a gene: 14. Germline V gene data show CDR1 as LGHNA and CDR2 as YSLEER. The chain's CDR3 is CASSQGTSGSLQGREQFF. The CDR3 coding sequence is TGCGCCAGCAGCCAAGGTACTAGCGGGAGCCTGCAGGGTCGTGAGCAGTTCTTC.

This rearrangement joins TRBV9 to TRBJ2-5; D unresolved. This CDR3 is built from 16 residues. Trimming shortened V by 0 bases and J by 2 bases, and 14 bases separated the two germline ends. Germline loops: CDR1 SGDLS, CDR2 YYNGEE. The CDR3 DNA reads TGTGCCAGCAGCGTAGATGAGGCACGACCTCAAGAGACCCAGTACTTC. Protein: CASSVDEARPQETQYF.

In DNA form, the CDR3 reads TGTGCCAGCAGTAACACAGGGGGGCGAGGAAACATTCAGTACTTC. It codes for CASSNTGGRGNIQYF. This rearrangement joins TRBV5-5 to TRBJ2-4, with 8 bases that match TRBD1. Germline lookup yields CDR1 SGHKS and CDR2 YYEKEE (reference sequence). This CDR3 contains 15 residues. After removal of 5 bases from V and 6 bases from J, the junction contained 10 bases not matched to a gene.

The genes are TRBV5-1 and TRBJ2-1; TRBD1 aligns across 10 bases. With 0 bases clipped from V and 6 bases from J, the junction kept 3 bases outside the gene matches. Germline CDR1 and CDR2: SGHRS and YFSETQ. The CDR3 is 15 amino acids. The CDR3 sequence: CASSLGDRGSNEQFF. In DNA form, the CDR3 reads TGCGCCAGCAGCTTGGGGGACAGGGGATCCAATGAGCAGTTCTTC.

V is TRBV7-9 and J is TRBJ2-2, with D possibly being TRBD1 (5 bases). V was clipped by 1 base and J by 2 bases, with 14 bases between them. CDR1 and CDR2 from the germline V gene are SEHNR and FQNEAQ (reference sequence). The CDR3 covers 17 residues. CDR3 sequence reads: CASSLGRRQRNTGELFF. In DNA, the CDR3 is TGTGCCAGCAGCTTAGGCCGGAGACAGAGAAACACCGGGGAGCTGTTTTTT.

The chain has TRBV5-6 and TRBJ1-1; TRBD1 matches 11 bases. The ends lost 2 bases at V and 4 bases at J; junction bases unmatched: 7. The CDR3 is 16 residues long. CDR1 and CDR2 (germline): SGHDT, YYEEEE. This CDR3 reads CASSLDGQGAITEAFF. The CDR3 DNA is TGTGCCAGCAGCTTAGACGGACAGGGGGCTATCACTGAAGCTTTCTTT.

The chain carries TRBV6-5 and TRBJ2-3; no firm D call. CDR1 is MNHEY and CDR2 is SVGAGI in the germline V gene. This CDR3 is 12 amino acids long. The V end lost 7 bases, the J end lost 7 bases, and 12 bases lay between the germline ends. The CDR3 is CASNDNGYTQYF. The DNA of the CDR3 is TGTGCCAGCAACGACAACGGATATACGCAGTATTTT.

The gene calls are TRBV5-6 and TRBJ2-2; D might be TRBD2 (5 bases). The CDR3 loop spans 15 amino acids. V lost 6 bases, J lost 6 bases, and 18 bases lay in between. Germline-derived CDR1 and CDR2 are SGHDT and YYEEEE. The CDR3 nucleotides read TGTGCCAGCACCCACGGGGTGCGTTTTCCCGGGGAGCTGTTTTTT. Amino acid sequence: CASTHGVRFPGELFF.

The chain recombines TRBV14 with TRBJ2-3; 12 nucleotides agree with TRBD2. Unmatched junction bases numbered 11, after V lost 4 bases and J lost 6 bases. CDR1 and CDR2 (germline): SGHDN, FVKESK. The CDR3 length is 17 residues. For the CDR3, the DNA is TGTGCCAGCAGCCGTCTAGCGGGAGGGCCTTTAAAGGATACGCAGTATTTT. Its translation: CASSRLAGGPLKDTQYF.